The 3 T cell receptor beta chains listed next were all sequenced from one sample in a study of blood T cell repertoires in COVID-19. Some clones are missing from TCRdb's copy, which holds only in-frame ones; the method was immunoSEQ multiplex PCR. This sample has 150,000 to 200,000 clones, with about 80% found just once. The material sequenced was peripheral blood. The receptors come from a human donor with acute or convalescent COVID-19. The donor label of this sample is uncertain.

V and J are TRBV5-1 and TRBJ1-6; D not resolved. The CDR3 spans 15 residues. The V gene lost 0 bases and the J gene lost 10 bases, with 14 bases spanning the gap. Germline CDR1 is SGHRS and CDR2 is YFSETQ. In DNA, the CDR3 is TGCGCCAGCAGCTTGGTAGCACCCTCGACCTCACCCCTCCACTTT. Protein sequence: CASSLVAPSTSPLHF.

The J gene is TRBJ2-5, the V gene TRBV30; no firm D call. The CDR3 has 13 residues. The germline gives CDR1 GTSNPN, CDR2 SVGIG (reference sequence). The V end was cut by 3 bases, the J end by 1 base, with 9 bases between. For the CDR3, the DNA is TGTGCCTGGAGCGCCGGGTCCCAAGAGACCCAGTACTTC. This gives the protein CAWSAGSQETQYF.

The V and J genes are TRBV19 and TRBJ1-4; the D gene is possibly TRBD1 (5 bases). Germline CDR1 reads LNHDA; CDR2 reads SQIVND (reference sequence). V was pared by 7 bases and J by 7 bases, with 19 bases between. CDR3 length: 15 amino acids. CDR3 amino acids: CASTPYAGRVEKLFF. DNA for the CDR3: TGTGCCAGTACCCCCTATGCAGGGAGGGTTGAAAAACTGTTTTTT.